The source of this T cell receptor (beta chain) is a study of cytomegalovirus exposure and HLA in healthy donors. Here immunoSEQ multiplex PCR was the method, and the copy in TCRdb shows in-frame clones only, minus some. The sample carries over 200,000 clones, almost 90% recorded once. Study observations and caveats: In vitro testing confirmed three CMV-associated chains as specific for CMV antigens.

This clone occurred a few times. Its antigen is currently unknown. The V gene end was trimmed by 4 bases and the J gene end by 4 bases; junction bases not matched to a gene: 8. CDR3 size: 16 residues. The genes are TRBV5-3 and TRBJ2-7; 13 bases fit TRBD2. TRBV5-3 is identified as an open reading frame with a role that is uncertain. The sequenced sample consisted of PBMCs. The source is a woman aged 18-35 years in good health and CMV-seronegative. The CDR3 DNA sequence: TGTGCCAGAAGCCCTGGACTAGCGGGAGTACGGTACGAGCAGTACTTC. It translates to CARSPGLAGVRYEQYF.